Presented here are 8 T cell receptor beta chains from one specimen sequenced in a study of OX40 agonist ivuxolimab in advanced cancers. Data came from immunoSEQ multiplex PCR; TCRdb stores just in-frame clones and leaves some out. The sample contains 50,000 or so clones, about 86% of which appear only once. The starting material was CD4+ or CD8+ T cells sorted from blood, obtained in a trial of the OX40 agonist ivuxolimab. These receptors all come from an adult with an advanced solid tumor such as melanoma, head and neck, liver or kidney cancer.

The chain joins TRBV18 to TRBJ2-1; D perhaps matches TRBD2 (6 bases). The CDR3 has 15 amino acids. V was trimmed by 0 bases and J by 6 bases, leaving 12 bases between them. The germline V gene encodes CDR1 KGHSH and CDR2 LQKENI. In DNA, the CDR3 is TGTGCCAGCTCACCACCGCGGGGAGTGGGCAATGAGCAGTTCTTC. The encoded protein is CASSPPRGVGNEQFF.

The rearrangement joins TRBV14 to TRBJ1-2; D is perhaps TRBD1 (6 bases). Looked up from germline, CDR1 is SGHDN and CDR2 is FVKESK. Trimming removed 4 bases at V and 4 bases at J, with 13 bases between. CDR3 length: 14 residues. The CDR3 nucleotides read TGTGCCAGCAGCCTAACGGGACACGGCTATGGCTACACCTTC. Translation: CASSLTGHGYGYTF.

The gene calls are TRBV5-1 and TRBJ2-7, with 10 nucleotides matching TRBD2. CDR3 length: 15 residues. Germline values: CDR1 SGHRS, CDR2 YFSETQ. J was trimmed by 3 bases and V by 0 bases; bases with no gene match: 3. This CDR3 is CASSLARTSGYEQYF. CDR3 nucleotides: TGCGCCAGCAGCTTGGCCCGGACTAGCGGCTACGAGCAGTACTTC.

The genes are TRBV10-3 and TRBJ2-1; possibly TRBD2 for D (5 bases). V lost 5 bases and J lost 5, with 10 bases in between. This CDR3 has 13 amino acids. CDR1 and CDR2 (germline): ENHRY, SYGVKD. CDR3 sequence reads: CAISTDSNNEQFF. The DNA for the CDR3 is TGTGCCATCAGTACGGACTCGAACAATGAGCAGTTCTTC.

V gene TRBV5-1 combines with J gene TRBJ2-1; D remains ambiguous. CDR1 and CDR2 from the germline V gene are SGHRS and YFSETQ. The CDR3 sequence is 15 residues long. V lost 4 bases and J lost 6, with 17 bases in between. CDR3 coding DNA: TGCGCCAGCAGCATGACAATGACCTTAACCAATGAGCAGTTCTTC. This encodes CASSMTMTLTNEQFF.

This clone occurred once. The rearrangement uses TRBV5-6 and TRBJ2-7; the D gene could be TRBD1 or TRBD2 (8 bases each). The germline V gene encodes CDR1 SGHDT and CDR2 YYEEEE. Trimming pared 4 bases from V and 3 bases from J, leaving 17 bases between. CDR3 size: 15 residues. The CDR3 reads CASSPGGTGFYEQYF. DNA for the CDR3: TGTGCCAGCAGCCCGGGGGGGACAGGTTTCTACGAGCAGTACTTC.

As to this clone: Distinct nucleotide sequences in the sample also encode this CDR3. The chain recombines TRBV5-4 with TRBJ1-1; D may be TRBD1 (5 bases). The CDR3 is 13 residues long. V dropped 0 bases and J dropped 7 bases, with 10 bases sitting between them. Germline V gene data show CDR1 as SGHNT and CDR2 as YYREEE (reference sequence). The CDR3 nucleotides are TGTGCCAGCAGCTTGGGGGGGACCGGTGAAGCTTTCTTT. Encoded protein: CASSLGGTGEAFF.

This chain links TRBV5-6 with TRBJ1-3; D is undetermined. Trimming took 3 bases from V and 7 from J, leaving 5 bases between them. The CDR3 contains 11 residues. In germline, CDR1 is SGHDT, CDR2 YYEEEE. Here the CDR3 reads CASSSSNTIYF. CDR3 nucleotide sequence: TGTGCCAGCAGCTCCTCGAACACCATATATTTT.